The entry below describes one T cell receptor (beta chain). The sample belongs to a study of blood T cell repertoires in COVID-19. At the level of the study: The samples span acute and convalescent COVID-19 from the United States, Italy and Spain. Sources were T cells, B-cell-depleted T cells, or PBMCs; the material itself was cDNA or gDNA.

CDR1 and CDR2 (germline): SGDLS, YYNGEE. The CDR3 length is 14 residues. Trimming removed 4 bases from V and 4 bases from J, with 14 bases in between. Produced via immunoSEQ multiplex PCR; TCRdb's table is partial and in-frame only. This table holds some 220,000 clones, around 89% found once. Recruitment covered 20 to 25 US areas and drew participants whose ages spanned roughly 18 to 90 years. The sample consisted of PBMCs or T cells enriched from blood (not recorded which). This sequence joins TRBV9 and TRBJ1-1, with TRBD1 as a possible D gene (5 bases). The clonotype was recovered from a woman aged 18-35 years in a cohort exposed to, infected with or recovered from COVID-19 (not recorded which). CDR3 nucleotides: TGTGCCAGCAGCCCTGGACAATCAGGCACTGAAGCTTTCTTT. As protein: CASSPGQSGTEAFF. The entire variable domain, with the rest obtained from reference TRBV9 and TRBJ1-1, is as follows: DSGVTQTPKHLITATGQRVTLRCSPRSGDLSVYWYQQSLDQGLQFLIQYYNGEERAKGNILERFSAQQFPDLHSELNLSSLELGDSALYFCASSPGQSGTEAFFGQGTRLTVV.